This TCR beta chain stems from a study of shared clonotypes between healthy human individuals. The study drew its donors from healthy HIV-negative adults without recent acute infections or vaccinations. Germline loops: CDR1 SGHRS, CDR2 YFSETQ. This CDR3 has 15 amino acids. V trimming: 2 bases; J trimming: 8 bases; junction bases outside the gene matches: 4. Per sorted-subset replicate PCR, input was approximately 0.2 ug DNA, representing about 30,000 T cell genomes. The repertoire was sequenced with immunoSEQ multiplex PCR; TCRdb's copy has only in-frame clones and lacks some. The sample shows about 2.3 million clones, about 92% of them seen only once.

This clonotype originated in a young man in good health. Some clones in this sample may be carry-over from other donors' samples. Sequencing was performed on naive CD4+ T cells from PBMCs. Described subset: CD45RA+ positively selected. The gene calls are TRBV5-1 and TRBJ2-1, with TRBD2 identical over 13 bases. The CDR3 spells CASSFTSGRVDEQFF. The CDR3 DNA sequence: TGCGCCAGCAGCTTTACTAGCGGGAGGGTCGATGAGCAGTTCTTC.